This T cell receptor (beta chain) appears in the sequencing data of a study of blood T cells in healthy people across ages (dated by TCRdb to the mid-2010s). Study-wide context: In model experiments, template switching captured about one uniquely barcoded TCR beta cDNA molecule for every two T cells. The study measured age-related changes in TCR beta repertoire diversity using deep sequencing normalized with unique cDNA molecular identifiers. The donors were divided into four age groups: young (average about 16 years), middle-aged (about 40), aged (approximately 62) and long-lived (roughly 82). To avoid experimental bias, donors of different ages were spread randomly across the sequencing lanes. Using the same blood draw, the study looked at two additional independent replicas of 1 million unique cDNA reads for two donors, one aged 18 to 30 and the other aged 80 or older. Here is what the overall study found, with its caveats: Estimates of total diversity from one million sequenced T cells were regarded as lower bounds and underestimates. The long-lived group showed more naive CD4+ T cells, fewer expanded clones and increased TCR diversity than the aged group, suggesting age selection. Because the CMV infection status of the donors was unknown, age-related changes in expanded clonotypes may potentially have been confounded. There was a strong correlation between observed TCR beta diversity and the percentage of naive T cells measured by flow cytometry. Bulk unsorted PBMC profiling prevented conclusive comparison of naive and antigen-experienced compartments. As age increased, observed TCR beta diversity per million T cells dropped in a roughly linear way, and a significant reduction was already evident by age 40.

As concerns this clonotype: It lacks a known antigen. No clone much larger than this one lies a single base away; base qualities are absent.

The CDR3 sequence holds 14 residues, the cysteine and phenylalanine included. Of all the DNA, just the CDR3 is kept, 42 bases in frame from base 1. A distance of 12 bases separates the germline ends of V and J, which lose 6 bases and 1 base respectively. Library generation was performed with 5' RACE. This sample was sequenced with an Illumina HiSeq 2500. A second about 6 to 11 cycle PCR used a sample-barcoded 5' primer and a J-beta primer mix. A template-switch 5' adaptor carrying 12 random nucleotides introduced a unique molecular identifier onto each TCR beta cDNA molecule. Each sample yielded at least 2.5 million CDR3-containing paired-end reads. The Mint cDNA synthesis kit, primed by a TRBC-specific oligonucleotide, was used to synthesize first-strand cDNA from all RNA. All cDNA was treated with uracil-DNA glycosylase and then went through a first 18-cycle PCR with the universal primers M1SS and BC2_uni_R. Regarding the original processing steps: Each sample was normalized by randomly selecting 1 million high-quality reads, each carrying a distinct molecular identifier. Reads with shared molecular identifiers were discarded instead of being binned into consensus sequences. MiTCR, with a Q25 quality threshold and the strictest error-elimination algorithm, was used for CDR3 identification, clonotype clustering and error correction. Lower-bound total TCR beta diversity was estimated with a nonparametric unseen species model using Euler transformation. Using fastp trimming at Q25 and MiXCR clonotype assembly, TCRdb reanalyzed the public sequencing data and kept in-frame beta chains. Each CDR3 protein appears once, grouped with its most common genes and DNA. The V and J calls here are based on TCRdb, not the publication. This sample is represented by about 570,000 distinct CDR3 sequences; about 25% of them were singletons. The ten most abundant clones make up 18% of the sample.

Donors were 39 systemically healthy Caucasian individuals from Russia aged roughly 6 to 90 years. Each donor gave 8.5 to 10 milliliters of peripheral blood, collected into EDTA-treated Vacutainer tubes. Ficoll-Paque density-gradient centrifugation was used to isolate PBMCs, with at least 7 million obtained per sample. Trizol reagent was used to extract total RNA from the PBMCs, yielding at least 5.5 micrograms per sample. The percentages of naive CD45RAhigh/CD27high T cells were determined by flow cytometry on a PBMC aliquot from every donor. The sample taken for sequencing was blood. The origin of this receptor is a woman aged 70 to 79 in good health. This chain is built from TRBV12-3 or TRBV12-4 and TRBJ2-5, and the D gene may be TRBD2, 6 bases matching. The DNA reads as follows: TGTGCCAGCAGAAAAGCGGGCAGCCAAGAGACCCAGTACTTC. The resulting protein is CASRKAGSQETQYF.